The sequence of this T cell receptor beta chain was determined in a study of blood T cell repertoires in COVID-19 (TCRdb year 2020). Regarding the research as a whole: Collaborator samples came from the United States, Italy and Spain and covered acute and convalescent phases of COVID-19. The samples were drawn from two sources: the first 160 participants of the ongoing ImmuneRACE study, and 950 to 1,500 subjects contributed by 6 global collaborators. Subjects who had been exposed to COVID-19, were actively infected with it, or had recovered from it provided the deeply sampled blood TCRbeta repertoires that made up the dataset. The prospective study material was composed of cDNA or gDNA derived from T cells, B-cell-depleted T cells, or PBMCs. A de-identified subject ID, COVID-19 status, age in years and sex were almost always included in the sample metadata. The repertoires were released in a freely available public database meant as a resource for research on the immune response to SARS-CoV-2. HLA class I and class II types, where available, came from metadata supplied by the sample provider rather than from assay-based typing. The paper as a whole reports these results and caveats: How much clinical and demographic metadata was included differed by source and by participant, and the metadata was provided uncurated.

The immunoSEQ Assay, a bias-controlled multiplex PCR, was used to amplify TCRbeta CDR3 regions from genomic DNA. Concerning the study's data processing: The number of nucleated cells in each sample was estimated by amplification of reference gene primers within the assay. To quantify the absolute abundance of each unique TCRbeta CDR3 rearrangement, sequence reads were collapsed and filtered. For each sample, productive Simpson clonality was calculated by taking the square root of Simpson's diversity index across productive rearrangements. Entries here come from immuneACCESS through TCRdb and include only in-frame sequences with V and J called. Some clones fail to appear in such tables; in the studies checked, an unresolved V gene covers under half of the shortfall, and the cause of the remainder is unknown. That table is the source of V, J and clone size, and D and trimming were worked out from the DNA. The sample profile shows roughly 240,000 clones; around 85% of them were found once. The ten largest clones add up to over 3% of the sample.

Another Seattle source contributed samples from volunteer blood donors who had recovered from COVID-19. The collaborating institutions used their own protocols to collect whole blood in K2EDTA tubes. For TCRbeta analysis, collaborators shipped samples as frozen whole blood, isolated PBMCs, or DNA extracted from either of those sample types. Concerning this clone: The specificity of this receptor is unknown. Base qualities were left out, and no much larger clone turns up one base away.

Sequencing input: peripheral blood. The receptor was derived from a woman in her twenties or thirties who had recovered from COVID-19.

The bases read TGTGCCAGTACCCCGGACAGGGTTGGGGCCAACGTCCTGACTTTC. Its coded protein is CASTPDRVGANVLTF. This chain is built from TRBV19 and TRBJ2-6, with 8 bases aligning to TRBD1. Trimmed from V: 7 bases; trimmed from J: 3 bases; junction bases lacking a gene match: 5. The germline V gene (reference sequence) gives CDR1 as LNHDA and CDR2 as SQIVND. Taken from cysteine to phenylalanine, the CDR3 has 15 residues. The entry retains the CDR3 DNA only, 45 bases that are in frame from base 1.